This TCR beta chain was obtained from a study of shared clonotypes between healthy human individuals. Some clones are missing from TCRdb's copy, which holds only in-frame ones; the method was immunoSEQ multiplex PCR. The table includes 550,000 to 800,000 clones, approximately 74% detected once. From germline, CDR1 is MDHEN and CDR2 SYDVKM. Germline trimming cut 6 bases from V and 4 bases from J; bases unmatched to any gene: 7. The CDR3 runs 15 residues. The origin of this receptor is a woman in her twenties or thirties in good health. The genes are TRBV28 and TRBJ2-4; 9 positions agree with TRBD1. The sequenced material came from memory CD4+ T cells sorted from blood. Subset reported: CD45RA-negative fraction. The CDR3 DNA follows: TGTGCCAGCAGGGGACAGGGATTGGCAAAAAACATTCAGTACTTC. Translation: CASRGQGLAKNIQYF.